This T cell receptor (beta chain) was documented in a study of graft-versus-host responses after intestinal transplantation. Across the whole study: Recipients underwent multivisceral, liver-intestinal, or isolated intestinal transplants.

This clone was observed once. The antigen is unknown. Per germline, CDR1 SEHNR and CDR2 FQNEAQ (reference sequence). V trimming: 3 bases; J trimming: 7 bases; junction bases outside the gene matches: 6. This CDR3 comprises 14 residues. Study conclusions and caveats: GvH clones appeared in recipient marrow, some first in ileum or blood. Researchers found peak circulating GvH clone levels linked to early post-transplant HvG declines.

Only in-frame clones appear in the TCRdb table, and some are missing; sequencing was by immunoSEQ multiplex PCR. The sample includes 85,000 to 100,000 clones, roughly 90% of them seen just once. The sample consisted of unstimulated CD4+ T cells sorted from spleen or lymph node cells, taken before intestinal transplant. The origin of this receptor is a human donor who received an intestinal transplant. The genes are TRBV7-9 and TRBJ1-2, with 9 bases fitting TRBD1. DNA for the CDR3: TGTGCCAGCAGCTTCAGGGACAGGGACGGTGGCTACACCTTC. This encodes CASSFRDRDGGYTF.